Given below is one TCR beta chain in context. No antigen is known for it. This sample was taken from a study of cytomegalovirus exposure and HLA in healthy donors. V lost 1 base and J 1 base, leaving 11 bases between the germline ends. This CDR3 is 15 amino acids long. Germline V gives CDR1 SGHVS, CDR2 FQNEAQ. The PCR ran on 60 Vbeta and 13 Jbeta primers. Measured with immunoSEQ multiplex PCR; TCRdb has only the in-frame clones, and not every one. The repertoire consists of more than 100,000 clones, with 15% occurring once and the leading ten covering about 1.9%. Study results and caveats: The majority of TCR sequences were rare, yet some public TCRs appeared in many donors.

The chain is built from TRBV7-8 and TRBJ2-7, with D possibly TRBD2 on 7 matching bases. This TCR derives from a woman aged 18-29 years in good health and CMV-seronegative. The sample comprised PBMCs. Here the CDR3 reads CASSLEAGTSYEQYF. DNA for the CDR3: TGTGCCAGCAGCTTAGAAGCGGGGACATCCTACGAGCAGTACTTC.